Presented here are 18 T cell receptor beta chains from one specimen sequenced in a study of human T cells and chemical hapten exposure. The starting material, unfractionated whole blood, was used for total RNA extraction. It was the library that attached unique molecular identifiers to individual cDNA molecules. TCRdb reanalysed the reads using MiXCR and keeps one entry per CDR3 protein. The sample lists 400 to 600 distinct CDR3 sequences; 65% to 80% were seen once. Sequenced material: whole blood. The source is a human donor with alopecia, or a healthy volunteer (not recorded which). Some clones in this sample may be carry-over from other donors' samples. This table probably holds off-target reads from a library built for another chain.

This clonotype came up a few times. The J gene is TRBJ1-2, the V gene TRBV10-3, with 11 bases matching TRBD1. J lost 2 bases, V lost 3 bases, and 2 bases had no gene match. Germline CDR1 is ENHRY and CDR2 is SYGVKD. This CDR3 comprises 15 residues. The CDR3 loop reads CAISDRTGGNYGYTF. The CDR3 region has the DNA TGTGCCATCAGTGACCGGACAGGGGGCAACTATGGCTACACCTTC.

This clonotype is labeled as hyperexpanded (1% or more). The CDR3 nucleotides read TGTGCCACCTATGGGCGGTACGAGCAGTACTTC. It yields the protein CATYGRYEQYF. The chain couples TRBV28 to TRBJ2-7; no clear D. Per the germline V gene, CDR1 is MDHEN and CDR2 is SYDVKM. The V and J ends lost 10 bases and 4 bases respectively, with 11 bases between them. The CDR3 extends over 11 amino acids.

The chain couples TRBV15 to TRBJ1-5; no definite D call. The CDR3 is made up of 15 amino acids. Germline CDR1 and CDR2: LNHNV and YYDKDF (reference sequence). V lost 6 bases and J lost 3, with 15 bases in between. In DNA, the CDR3 is TGTGCCACCAGTCGCCGTGACGGATACAATCAGCCCCAGCATTTT. It codes for CATSRRDGYNQPQHF.

The genes are TRBV6-1 and TRBJ1-1; D unresolved. Trimming pared 11 bases from V and 3 bases from J, leaving 13 bases between. Germline loops: CDR1 MNHNS, CDR2 SASEGT. The CDR3 loop spans 12 amino acids. In nucleotides, the CDR3 is TGTGCCTCCCAGTTGGCGCACACTGAAGCTTTCTTT. It translates to CASQLAHTEAFF.

The V gene is TRBV5-1, the J gene TRBJ2-7, with TRBD2 identical over 9 bases. Looked up from germline, CDR1 is SGHRS and CDR2 is YFSETQ. The length of the CDR3 is 14 residues. The V gene end was trimmed by 6 bases and the J gene end by 3 bases; junction bases not matched to a gene: 7. The CDR3 bases are TGCGCCAGCAAGGGGCGGGAGGGCCACTACGAGCAGTACTTC. Translation gives CASKGREGHYEQYF.

The chain combines TRBV28 with TRBJ1-2; maybe TRBD1 (5 bases). Germline assignment: CDR1 MDHEN and CDR2 SYDVKM. The length of the CDR3 is 19 residues. Trimming cost V 2 bases and J 0 bases, with 22 bases left between them. DNA for the CDR3: TGTGCCAGCAGTTTACCTCAGGGTGGCGGGAGGTCAGCTAACTATGGCTACACCTTC. It specifies CASSLPQGGGRSANYGYTF.

The rearrangement links TRBV6-6 to TRBJ2-7; D is ambiguous. CDR1 and CDR2 from the germline V gene are MNHNY and SVGAGI (reference sequence). Between the trimmed V and J ends, which lost 7 bases and 6 bases, there was a span of 10 bases. The CDR3 loop spans 11 amino acids. Here the CDR3 reads CASNRPGEQYF. The CDR3 DNA sequence: TGTGCCAGCAATCGACCCGGCGAGCAGTACTTC.

This chain connects TRBV9 to TRBJ2-1; D remains unclear. Germline V lookup: CDR1 SGDLS, CDR2 YYNGEE. V was clipped by 0 bases and J by 5 bases, with 15 bases between them. The CDR3 length is 16 residues. The CDR3: CASSVAGFATNNEQFF. The DNA of the CDR3 is TGTGCCAGCAGCGTAGCAGGATTCGCCACAAACAATGAGCAGTTCTTC.

The V and J genes are TRBV11-2 and TRBJ2-2, with 7 nucleotides matching TRBD2. The CDR3 consists of 18 residues. With 0 bases clipped from V and 3 bases from J, the junction kept 10 bases outside the gene matches. Germline V gives CDR1 SGHAT, CDR2 FQNNGV. The chain's CDR3 is CASSLDWVAGADTGELFF. CDR3 sequence (DNA): TGTGCCAGCAGCTTAGATTGGGTCGCGGGAGCGGACACCGGGGAGCTGTTTTTT.

The chain is built from TRBV28 and TRBJ1-1, with D perhaps TRBD1 (6 bases). Germline loops: CDR1 MDHEN, CDR2 SYDVKM. Trimming removed 8 bases from V and 4 bases from J, with 32 bases in between. The length of the CDR3 is 19 residues. CDR3 nucleotide sequence: TGTGCCAGCCGGTTTCGACGGCTCGGGGGGCGCTTAGGGGGCACTGAAGCTTTCTTT. This gives the protein CASRFRRLGGRLGGTEAFF. Supplemented by reference TRBV28 and TRBJ1-1, the full variable domain reads DVKVTQSSRYLVKRTGEKVFLECVQDMDHENMFWYRQDPGLGLRLIYFSYDVKMKEKGDIPEGYSVSREKKERFSLILESASTNQTSMYLCASRFRRLGGRLGGTEAFFGQGTRLTVV.

V gene TRBV20-1 combines with J gene TRBJ1-4; D call uncertain. The CDR3 extends over 11 amino acids. Germline CDR1 is DFQATT and CDR2 is SNEGSKA (reference sequence). Deletions cut 3 bases from V and 6 bases from J, with 5 bases between. CDR3 in amino acids: CSASRHEKLFF. The CDR3 region has the DNA TGCAGTGCTAGCAGGCATGAAAAACTGTTTTTT.

The CDR3 spells CASSPGGQGGINEQFF. CDR3 DNA: TGCGCCAGCTCCCCGGGGGGACAGGGGGGTATCAATGAGCAGTTCTTC. The V and J genes are TRBV5-1 and TRBJ2-1; 11 bases are a match to TRBD1. The V gene's germline CDR1 is SGHRS and CDR2 YFSETQ. Unmatched junction bases numbered 12, after V lost 7 bases and J lost 6 bases. The CDR3 is 16 amino acids.

This chain links TRBV7-2 with TRBJ1-2; D is unclear. Germline CDR1 SGHTA, CDR2 FQGNSA. Between the trimmed V and J ends, which lost 0 bases and 2 bases, there was a span of 10 bases. This CDR3 has 15 residues. The CDR3 sequence is CASSLAERPNYGYTF. In nucleotides, the CDR3 is TGTGCCAGCAGCTTAGCGGAGCGGCCGAACTATGGCTACACCTTC.

The chain uses TRBV28 and TRBJ2-5; 7 nucleotides align to TRBD2. CDR1 and CDR2 (germline): MDHEN, SYDVKM. V shed 4 bases and J 5 bases; nucleotides not matched to a gene: 10. CDR3 size: 15 residues. The CDR3, as DNA: TGTGCCAGCAGTTCCGCGGGGGAGGGGCCGGAGACCCAGTACTTC. Its protein product is CASSSAGEGPETQYF.

The chain uses TRBV3-1 and TRBJ1-2, with 11 bases that match TRBD1. CDR1 and CDR2 (germline): LGHDT, YNNKEL (reference sequence). Unmatched junction bases numbered 4, after V lost 4 bases and J lost 3 bases. This CDR3 spans 15 amino acids. The CDR3 loop reads CASSPWTGGDYGYTF. The CDR3 nucleotides are TGTGCCAGCAGCCCATGGACAGGGGGCGACTATGGCTACACCTTC.

The genes are TRBV6-2 or TRBV6-3 and TRBJ2-7; possibly TRBD2 for D (6 bases). The CDR3 spans 15 residues. V gave up 1 base and J gave up 0 bases, with 10 bases separating them. CDR1 and CDR2 from the germline V gene are MNHEY and SVGEGT. The CDR3 nucleotides read TGTGCCAGCAGTTACTTTAGCGGTAGCTCCTACGAGCAGTACTTC. Its protein product is CASSYFSGSSYEQYF.

The rearrangement joins TRBV29-1 to TRBJ1-6; no definite D call. The CDR3 has 13 residues. V was clipped by 8 bases and J by 0 bases, with 8 bases between them. Germline loops: CDR1 SQVTM, CDR2 ANQGSEA. This CDR3 is CSIGSSYNSPLHF. In nucleotides, the CDR3 is TGCAGCATAGGGAGCTCCTATAATTCACCCCTCCACTTT.

This chain uses TRBV6-8 with TRBJ1-2; possibly TRBD1 for D (6 bases). The V and J ends lost 8 bases and 4 bases respectively, with 17 bases between them. Germline CDR1 and CDR2: MNHGY and SAAAGT. The CDR3 totals 14 residues. The CDR3 loop is CASYMQGRSYGYTF. CDR3 nucleotide sequence: TGTGCCAGCTATATGCAGGGGCGCAGCTATGGCTACACCTTC.